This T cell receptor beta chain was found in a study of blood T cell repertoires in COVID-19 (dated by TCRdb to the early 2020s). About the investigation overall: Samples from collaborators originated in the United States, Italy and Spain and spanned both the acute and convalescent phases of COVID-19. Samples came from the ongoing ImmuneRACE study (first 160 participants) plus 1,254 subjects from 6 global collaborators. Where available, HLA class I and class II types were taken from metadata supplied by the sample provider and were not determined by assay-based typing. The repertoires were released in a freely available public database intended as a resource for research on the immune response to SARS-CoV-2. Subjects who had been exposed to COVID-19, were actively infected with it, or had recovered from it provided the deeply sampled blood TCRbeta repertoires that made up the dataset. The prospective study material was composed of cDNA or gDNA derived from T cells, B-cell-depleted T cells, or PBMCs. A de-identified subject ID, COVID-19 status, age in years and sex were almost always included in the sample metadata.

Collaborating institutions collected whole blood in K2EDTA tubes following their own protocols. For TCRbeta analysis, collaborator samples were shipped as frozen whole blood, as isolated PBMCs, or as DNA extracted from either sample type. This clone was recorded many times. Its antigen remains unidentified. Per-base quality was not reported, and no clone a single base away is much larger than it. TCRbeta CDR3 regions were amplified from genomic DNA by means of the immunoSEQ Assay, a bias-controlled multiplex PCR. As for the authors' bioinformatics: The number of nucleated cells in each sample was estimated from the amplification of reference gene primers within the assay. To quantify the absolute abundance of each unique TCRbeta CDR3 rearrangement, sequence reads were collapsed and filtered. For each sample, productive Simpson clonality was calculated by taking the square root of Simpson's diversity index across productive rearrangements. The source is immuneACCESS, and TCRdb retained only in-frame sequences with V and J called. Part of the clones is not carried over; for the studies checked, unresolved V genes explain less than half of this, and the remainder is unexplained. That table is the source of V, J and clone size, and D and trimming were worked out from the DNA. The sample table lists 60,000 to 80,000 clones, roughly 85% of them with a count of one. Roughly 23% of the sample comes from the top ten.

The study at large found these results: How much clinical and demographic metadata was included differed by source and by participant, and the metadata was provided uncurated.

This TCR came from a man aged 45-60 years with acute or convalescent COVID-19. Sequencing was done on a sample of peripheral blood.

The CDR3 sequence is CASSQERTGPNQPQHF. The DNA reads TGCGCCAGCAGCCAAGAACGGACAGGCCCTAATCAGCCCCAGCATTTT. This chain joins TRBV4-1 to TRBJ1-5; TRBD1 agrees with 7 junctional bases. Inclusive of the bounding cysteine and phenylalanine, the CDR3 is 16 residues long. Just CDR3 DNA is preserved here, 48 bases in frame from base 1. CDR1 MGHRA and CDR2 YSYEKL are derived from the germline V gene. Trimmed from V: 0 bases; trimmed from J: 4 bases; junction bases lacking a gene match: 6.